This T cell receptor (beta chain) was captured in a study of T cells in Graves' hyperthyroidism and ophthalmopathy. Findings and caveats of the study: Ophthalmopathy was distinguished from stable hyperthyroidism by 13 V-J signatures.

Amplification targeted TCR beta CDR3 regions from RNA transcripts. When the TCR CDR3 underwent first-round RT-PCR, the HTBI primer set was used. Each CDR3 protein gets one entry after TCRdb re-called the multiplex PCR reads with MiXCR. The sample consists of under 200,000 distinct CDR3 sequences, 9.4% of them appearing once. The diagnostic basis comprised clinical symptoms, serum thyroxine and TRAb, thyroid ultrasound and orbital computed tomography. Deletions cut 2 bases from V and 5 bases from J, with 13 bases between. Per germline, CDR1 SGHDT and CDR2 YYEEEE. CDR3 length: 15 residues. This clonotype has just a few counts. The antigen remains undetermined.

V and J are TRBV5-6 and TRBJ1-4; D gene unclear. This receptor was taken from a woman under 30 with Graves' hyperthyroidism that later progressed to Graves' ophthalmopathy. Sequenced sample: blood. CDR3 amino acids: CASSLRRKRNEKLFF. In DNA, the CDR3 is TGTGCCAGCAGCTTAAGACGGAAGAGGAATGAAAAACTGTTTTTT.